This T cell receptor beta chain was retrieved from a study of human T cells and chemical hapten exposure. Study observations and caveats: Healthy individuals' immune responses may differ from those of donors, who had alopecia. Expanded TCRs produced significantly more large CDR3 similarity clusters than controls did.

To note about this clonotype: Its antigen is unknown.

CDR3 size: 12 residues. From germline, CDR1 is SQVTM and CDR2 ANQGSEA. The V and J ends lost 6 bases and 5 bases, in that order; junction bases with no gene match: 1. Time point noted: pre-sensitization, week 0. Treatment reported: therapeutic diphenylcyclopropenone sensitization with weekly scalp DPC. One entry per CDR3 protein, called by TCRdb with MiXCR from the RACE reads. The sample includes 40,000 or so distinct CDR3 sequences, more than 9% of them seen just once. The chain joins TRBV29-1 to TRBJ2-2; 9 positions agree with TRBD1. Here the sequenced sample was whole blood, taken in connection with sensitization to the hapten diphenylcyclopropenone (DPC). This clonotype originated in a man aged 30 to 45 with alopecia areata. Some clones in this sample may be carry-over from other donors' samples. Here the CDR3 DNA reads TGCAGCGTGGGACAGGGAACCGGGGAGCTGTTTTTT. This gives the protein CSVGQGTGELFF.